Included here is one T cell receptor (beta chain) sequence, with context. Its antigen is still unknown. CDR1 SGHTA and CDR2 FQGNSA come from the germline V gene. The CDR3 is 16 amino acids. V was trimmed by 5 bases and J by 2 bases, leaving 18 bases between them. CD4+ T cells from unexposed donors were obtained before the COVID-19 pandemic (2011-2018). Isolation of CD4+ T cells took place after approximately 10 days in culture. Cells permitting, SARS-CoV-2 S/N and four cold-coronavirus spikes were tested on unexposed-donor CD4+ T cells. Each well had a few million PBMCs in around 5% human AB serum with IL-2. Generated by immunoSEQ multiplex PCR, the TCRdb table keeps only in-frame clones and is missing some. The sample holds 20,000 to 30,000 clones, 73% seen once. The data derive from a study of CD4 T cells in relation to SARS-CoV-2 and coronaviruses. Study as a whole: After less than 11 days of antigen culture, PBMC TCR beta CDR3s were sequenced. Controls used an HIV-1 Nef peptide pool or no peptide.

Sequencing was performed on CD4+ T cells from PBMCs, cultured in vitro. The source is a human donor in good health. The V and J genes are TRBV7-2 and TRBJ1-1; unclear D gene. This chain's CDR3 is CASSERAAGGNTEAFF. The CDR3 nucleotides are TGTGCCAGCAGCGAGAGGGCGGCGGGCGGAAACACTGAAGCTTTCTTT.